The 20 T cell receptor beta chains below all came from one sample that was sequenced in a study of cytomegalovirus exposure and HLA in healthy donors. Assay: immunoSEQ multiplex PCR; the TCRdb copy retains only in-frame clones and omits some. This sample has approximately 82,000 clones, with 85% to 95% found just once. The sequenced material came from PBMCs. The receptors originated from a young woman in good health and CMV-seronegative.

The sample holds a few counts of this clone. V gene TRBV19 combines with J gene TRBJ2-7; 8 bases fit TRBD2. The CDR3 length is 13 residues. CDR1 and CDR2 (germline): LNHDA, SQIVND (reference sequence). Trimming at V came to 4 bases and at J to 2 bases, leaving 1 base not matched to a gene. CDR3 bases: TGTGCCAGTAGTAGCGGGGGGCCCTACGAGCAGTACTTC. Its translation: CASSSGGPYEQYF.

The rearrangement uses TRBV20-1 and TRBJ1-1; D call uncertain. Trimming removed 5 bases at V and 8 bases at J, with 12 bases between. This CDR3 is 11 amino acids long. CDR1 and CDR2 (germline): DFQATT, SNEGSKA (reference sequence). CDR3 in amino acids: CSAPGRGEAFF. The DNA of the CDR3 is TGCAGTGCTCCTGGCCGCGGGGAAGCTTTCTTT.

This clone was seen more than once but under ten times. The V gene is TRBV14, the J gene TRBJ2-1; D unclear. CDR3 length: 12 amino acids. V was shortened by 4 bases and J by 7 bases, with 8 bases between the two germline ends. Germline V gene data show CDR1 as SGHDN and CDR2 as FVKESK. The DNA for the CDR3 is TGTGCCAGCAGCCCGACAAGAAATGAGCAGTTCTTC. It yields the protein CASSPTRNEQFF.

The chain has TRBV6-5 and TRBJ2-1; the D gene is possibly TRBD1 (5 bases). Trimming removed 0 bases from V and 6 bases from J, with 6 bases in between. Looked up from germline, CDR1 is MNHEY and CDR2 is SVGAGI. This CDR3 contains 13 residues. The CDR3 bases are TGTGCCAGCAGTTACTCCCAGGGCAATGAGCAGTTCTTC. This encodes CASSYSQGNEQFF.

The chain uses TRBV7-2 and TRBJ2-1; a weak D match, TRBD2 (6 bases). Germline CDR1 reads SGHTA; CDR2 reads FQGNSA. With 2 bases removed from V and 7 bases from J, the gap between germline ends came to 12 bases. This CDR3 spans 14 amino acids. CDR3 DNA: TGTGCCAGCAGCTTATCCGGGAGTTTTAATGAGCAGTTCTTC. Translating gives CASSLSGSFNEQFF.

The chain has TRBV5-1 and TRBJ1-6; TRBD1 matches at 9 bases. CDR3 length: 16 residues. Germline CDR1 and CDR2: SGHRS and YFSETQ. J was trimmed by 9 bases and V by 0 bases; bases with no gene match: 7. In DNA, the CDR3 is TGCGCCAGCAGCTTGGCGGACAGGGGCGTCGGTTCACCCCTCCACTTT. Translated, it gives CASSLADRGVGSPLHF.

This chain links TRBV5-6 with TRBJ2-7, with 9 bases aligning to TRBD1. The CDR3 is made up of 15 amino acids. Looked up from germline, CDR1 is SGHDT and CDR2 is YYEEEE. J was trimmed by 3 bases and V by 2 bases; bases with no gene match: 6. The CDR3 protein is CASSLEGQGLYEQYF. The CDR3 DNA follows: TGTGCCAGCAGCTTAGAGGGACAGGGTCTCTACGAGCAGTACTTC.

The rearrangement joins TRBV6-7 to TRBJ2-3, with D possibly being TRBD1 (5 bases). TRBV6-7 is recorded as an ORF, its role being uncertain. CDR3 length: 11 residues. Trimming removed 9 bases at V and 6 bases at J, with 10 bases between. CDR3 bases: TGTGCCAGTCCCCAGGGTGATACGCAGTATTTT. This translates into CASPQGDTQYF.

The J gene is TRBJ2-3, the V gene TRBV9; 7 nucleotides agree with TRBD2. The CDR3 consists of 16 residues. Looked up from germline, CDR1 is SGDLS and CDR2 is YYNGEE. V gave up 6 bases and J gave up 3 bases; unmatched junction bases: 13. The CDR3 DNA follows: TGTGCCAGCACCCGTACCACGGGAGCGGGGACAGATACGCAGTATTTT. This sequence encodes CASTRTTGAGTDTQYF.

This clone was observed a few times. The J gene is TRBJ2-4, the V gene TRBV7-2; TRBD1 aligns across 8 bases. V shed 5 bases and J 0 bases; nucleotides not matched to a gene: 6. Germline-derived CDR1 and CDR2 are SGHTA and FQGNSA. The CDR3 totals 16 residues. CDR3 DNA sequence: TGTGCCAGCAGCCCGGACAGGGAAACAGCCAAAAACATTCAGTACTTC. Protein product: CASSPDRETAKNIQYF.

V usage is TRBV15 and J usage is TRBJ2-2; tentatively, D is TRBD2 (6 bases). The CDR3 spans 17 residues. V was trimmed by 0 bases and J by 7 bases, leaving 18 bases between them. Germline CDR1 and CDR2: LNHNV and YYDKDF (reference sequence). This chain's CDR3 is CATSRDLGASANGELFF. The DNA of the CDR3 is TGTGCCACCAGCAGAGATCTCGGGGCTAGCGCAAACGGGGAGCTGTTTTTT.

For the CDR3, the DNA is TGTGCCAGCACCCGTGGGCAGGCAACCACTGAAGCTTTCTTT. Protein product: CASTRGQATTEAFF. J is TRBJ1-1 and V is TRBV5-6; D call uncertain. This CDR3 has 14 amino acids. Germline V gene sequence: CDR1 SGHDT, CDR2 YYEEEE. Between the trimmed V and J ends, which lost 6 bases and 4 bases, there was a span of 16 bases.

The chain couples TRBV28 to TRBJ2-7; D gene unclear. CDR3 length: 14 residues. The ends were cut back, 3 bases at V and 6 bases at J, with 15 bases in the middle. The V gene's germline CDR1 is MDHEN and CDR2 SYDVKM. The CDR3 spells CASSFQISTGEQYF. CDR3 in DNA: TGTGCCAGCAGTTTTCAGATATCAACGGGCGAGCAGTACTTC.

This chain joins TRBV11-2 and TRBJ2-3; 7 bases line up with TRBD1. V dropped 4 bases and J dropped 5; count of bases not matched to a gene: 12. The CDR3 consists of 16 residues. Per germline, CDR1 SGHAT and CDR2 FQNNGV. The CDR3 loop is CASSSRDRLFEDTQYF. CDR3 nucleotide sequence: TGTGCCAGCAGCTCTAGGGACAGATTGTTTGAAGATACGCAGTATTTT.

The chain carries TRBV10-3 and TRBJ2-1, with D possibly TRBD1 on 6 matching bases. The ends were cut back, 4 bases at V and 7 bases at J, with 14 bases in the middle. CDR1 is ENHRY, CDR2 SYGVKD, per germline. There are 14 residues in the CDR3. CDR3 bases: TGTGCCATCAGTGGCCAGGGTCAGGGGAATGAGCAGTTCTTC. This translates into CAISGQGQGNEQFF.

The chain combines TRBV19 with TRBJ1-5; TRBD1 agrees at 7 bases. Germline assignment: CDR1 LNHDA and CDR2 SQIVND (reference sequence). There are 18 residues in the CDR3. The trim removed 4 bases at V and 0 bases at J, leaving 12 bases unmatched. CDR3 protein: CASSKGTAMGYSNQPQHF. DNA of the CDR3: TGTGCCAGTAGTAAAGGGACAGCGATGGGGTATAGCAATCAGCCCCAGCATTTT.

The rearrangement uses TRBV10-2 and TRBJ2-1, with a possible D match to TRBD2 (5 bases). Germline-derived CDR1 and CDR2 are WSHSY and SAAADI. The ends were cut back, 5 bases at V and 3 bases at J, with 11 bases in the middle. The CDR3 has 14 residues. CDR3 loop: CASSLDGNYNEQFF. The CDR3 nucleotides are TGCGCCAGCAGTCTGGACGGGAACTACAATGAGCAGTTCTTC.

V gene TRBV7-2 combines with J gene TRBJ2-7; maybe TRBD1 (6 bases). Germline-derived CDR1 and CDR2 are SGHTA and FQGNSA. V dropped 5 bases and J dropped 0 bases, with 11 bases sitting between them. The CDR3 loop spans 14 amino acids. The CDR3 region has the DNA TGTGCCAGCAGCCGGAGACAGGACTCCTACGAGCAGTACTTC. Its protein is CASSRRQDSYEQYF.

The chain joins TRBV7-2 to TRBJ1-1; D remains ambiguous. Germline V gene lookup returns CDR1 SGHTA and CDR2 FQGNSA. The CDR3 covers 14 residues. With 6 bases removed from V and 2 bases from J, the gap between germline ends came to 13 bases. CDR3 residues: CASRLQPQNTEAFF. The CDR3 region has the DNA TGTGCCAGCAGGTTACAACCACAAAACACTGAAGCTTTCTTT.

The genes are TRBV27 and TRBJ1-4; no clear D gene. Germline V gives CDR1 MNHEY, CDR2 SMNVEV (reference sequence). The CDR3 has 18 residues. Trimming cost V 0 bases and J 3 bases, with 17 bases left between them. CDR3 DNA sequence: TGTGCCAGCAGTTTATCCCCCCCCCGGGATCTAGCTAATGAAAAACTGTTTTTT. Protein sequence: CASSLSPPRDLANEKLFF.